These 11 T cell receptor beta chains were all obtained from the same sample, sequenced in a study of sequential checkpoint blockade in melanoma. Only in-frame clones appear in the TCRdb table, and some are missing; sequencing was by immunoSEQ multiplex PCR. The table has some 9,200 clones, around 23% seen once. Treatment denoted: randomized to nivolumab then ipilimumab (arm A) or the reverse (arm B). The material was tumor tissue (inferred from file names), obtained from a patient given nivolumab and ipilimumab in sequence. The source is a human donor with melanoma.

The V call is TRBV11-3, the J call TRBJ2-2, with 7 bases lining up with TRBD1. The trim removed 1 base at V and 6 bases at J, leaving 5 bases unmatched. The CDR3 has 15 residues. CDR1 is SGHNT, CDR2 YENEEA, per germline. The CDR3 here is CASSLVETGSGELFF. CDR3 nucleotides: TGTGCCAGCAGCTTAGTAGAGACAGGGTCCGGGGAGCTGTTTTTT.

The J gene is TRBJ1-4, the V gene TRBV18; D is possibly TRBD1 (5 bases). CDR3 length equals 14 residues. Germline V gives CDR1 KGHSH, CDR2 LQKENI. Trimming shortened V by 6 bases and J by 0 bases, and 8 bases separated the two germline ends. The CDR3 is CASSPTATNEKLFF. DNA for the CDR3: TGTGCCAGCTCCCCGACAGCAACTAATGAAAAACTGTTTTTT.

The genes are TRBV10-2 and TRBJ1-4; tentatively, D is TRBD1 (6 bases). Looked up from germline, CDR1 is WSHSY and CDR2 is SAAADI. V was pared by 3 bases and J by 5 bases, with 13 bases between. The CDR3 has 15 amino acids. CDR3 loop: CASSDAQGSNEKLFF. CDR3 nucleotide sequence: TGCGCCAGCAGTGACGCACAGGGCTCAAATGAAAAACTGTTTTTT.

The chain recombines TRBV6-8 with TRBJ1-1, with TRBD1 as a possible D gene (6 bases). The CDR3 has 13 residues. CDR1 is MNHGY, CDR2 SAAAGT, per germline. The V gene lost 8 bases and the J gene lost 5 bases, with 15 bases spanning the gap. The CDR3: CASGPNRETEAFF. In DNA, the CDR3 is TGTGCCAGCGGCCCGAACAGGGAGACTGAAGCTTTCTTT.

The CDR3 is CASRVTTGTGVSVGYGYTF. The CDR3 nucleotides read TGTGCCAGCAGAGTAACAACCGGGACAGGGGTCTCGGTGGGCTATGGCTACACCTTC. The rearrangement joins TRBV6-8 to TRBJ1-2, with 10 nucleotides matching TRBD1. The V segment lost 6 bases and the J segment 4 bases; nucleotides outside the gene matches: 20. Germline loops: CDR1 MNHGY, CDR2 SAAAGT. This CDR3 is built from 19 residues.

The rearrangement uses TRBV19 and TRBJ1-3; D remains ambiguous. Germline CDR1 reads LNHDA; CDR2 reads SQIVND (reference sequence). The V end lost 7 bases, the J end lost 0 bases, and 13 bases lay between the germline ends. This CDR3 is built from 15 residues. The CDR3 reads CASKGGTVSGNTIYF. The CDR3, as DNA: TGTGCCAGTAAAGGTGGAACGGTCTCTGGAAACACCATATATTTT.

The chain links TRBV19 to TRBJ2-3; tentatively, D is TRBD1 or TRBD2 (6 bases each). The germline V and J ends were trimmed by 5 bases and 3 bases, with 21 bases remaining between them. Germline loops: CDR1 LNHDA, CDR2 SQIVND (reference sequence). The CDR3 covers 17 residues. This CDR3 reads CASSLRGQGLVTDTQYF. The DNA for the CDR3 is TGTGCCAGTAGTCTGCGGGGCCAGGGGCTGGTTACAGATACGCAGTATTTT. The variable domain in full, with the rest retrieved from reference TRBV19 and TRBJ2-3, is DGGITQSPKYLFRKEGQNVTLSCEQNLNHDAMYWYRQDPGQGLRLIYYSQIVNDFQKGDIAEGYSVSREKKESFPLTVTSAQKNPTAFYLCASSLRGQGLVTDTQYFGPGTRLTVL.

In its sample, this clone was seen a few times. The chain has TRBV7-8 and TRBJ2-2; D not certain. V was pared by 4 bases and J by 3 bases, with 6 bases between. The germline CDR1 and CDR2 sequences are SGHVS and FQNEAQ. The CDR3 is 13 residues long. The CDR3 sequence is CASSYTYTGELFF. The CDR3 coding sequence is TGTGCCAGCAGCTACACGTACACCGGGGAGCTGTTTTTT.

This clone was counted many times. This chain uses TRBV7-6 with TRBJ1-4; 8 bases are shared with TRBD1. Germline lookup yields CDR1 SGHVS and CDR2 FNYEAQ. J gave up 6 bases and V 5 bases, and 5 bases lay outside the gene matches. The length of the CDR3 is 14 residues. DNA for the CDR3: TGTGCCAGCAGCCCCGGACAGGGAGATGAAAAACTGTTTTTT. Translating it yields CASSPGQGDEKLFF.

This clone came up a few times. The gene calls are TRBV5-1 and TRBJ2-7, with a tentative D call TRBD2 (6 bases). CDR1 SGHRS and CDR2 YFSETQ come from the germline V gene. This CDR3 has 15 amino acids. The V gene lost 4 bases and the J gene lost 5 bases, with 19 bases spanning the gap. CDR3 residues: CASSEPGLVHHEQYF. CDR3 bases: TGCGCCAGCAGCGAGCCGGGACTGGTGCATCACGAGCAGTACTTC.

The genes are TRBV18 and TRBJ2-7; D may be TRBD1 (5 bases). CDR1 KGHSH and CDR2 LQKENI come from the germline V gene. Trimming shortened V by 0 bases and J by 5 bases, and 8 bases separated the two germline ends. There are 13 residues in the CDR3. The CDR3 spells CASSPPGQDEQYF. The CDR3 bases are TGTGCCAGCTCACCACCGGGGCAGGACGAGCAGTACTTC.